The subject of this entry is one TCR beta chain. This sample stems from a study of Tregs in tolerant kidney transplant recipients. The CDR3 totals 14 residues. V lost 0 bases and J 5 bases, leaving 8 bases between the germline ends. The germline V gene encodes CDR1 SGDLS and CDR2 YYNGEE. Here immunoSEQ multiplex PCR was the method, and the copy in TCRdb shows in-frame clones only, minus some. This table holds more than 95,000 clones, roughly nine tenths found once. This chain joins TRBV9 and TRBJ1-4; D call uncertain. What was sequenced was CD4+ T cells from blood. This TCR was recovered from a human donor in good health. CDR3 sequence: CASSVGTPNEKLFF. The CDR3 bases are TGTGCCAGCAGCGTAGGGACCCCCAATGAAAAACTGTTTTTT.